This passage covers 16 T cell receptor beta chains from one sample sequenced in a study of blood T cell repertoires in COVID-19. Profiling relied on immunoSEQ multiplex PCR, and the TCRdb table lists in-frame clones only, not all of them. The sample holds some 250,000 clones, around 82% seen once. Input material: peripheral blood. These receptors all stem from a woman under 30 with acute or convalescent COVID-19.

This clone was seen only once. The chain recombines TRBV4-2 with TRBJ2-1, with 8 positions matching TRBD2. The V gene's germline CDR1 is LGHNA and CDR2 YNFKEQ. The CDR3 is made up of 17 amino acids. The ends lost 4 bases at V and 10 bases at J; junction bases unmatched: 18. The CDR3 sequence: CASSLSPSGSGGGEQFF. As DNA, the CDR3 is TGTGCCAGCAGCCTTTCACCAAGCGGGAGTGGGGGCGGGGAGCAGTTCTTC.

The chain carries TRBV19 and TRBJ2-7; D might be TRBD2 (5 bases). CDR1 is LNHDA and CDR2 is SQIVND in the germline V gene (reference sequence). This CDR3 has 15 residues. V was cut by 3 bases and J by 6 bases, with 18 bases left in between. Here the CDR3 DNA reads TGTGCCAGTAGTATTAACATCGGGGAGCTAGTCGAGCAGTACTTC. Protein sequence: CASSINIGELVEQYF.

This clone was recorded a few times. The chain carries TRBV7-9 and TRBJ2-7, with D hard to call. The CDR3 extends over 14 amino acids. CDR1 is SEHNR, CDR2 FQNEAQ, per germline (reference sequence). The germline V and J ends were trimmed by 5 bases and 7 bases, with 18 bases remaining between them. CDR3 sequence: CASSQGSGSGEQYF. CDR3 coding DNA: TGTGCCAGCAGCCAAGGATCCGGGTCTGGGGAGCAGTACTTC. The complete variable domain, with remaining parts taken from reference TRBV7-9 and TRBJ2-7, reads DTGVSQNPRHKITKRGQNVTFRCDPISEHNRLYWYRQTLGQGPEFLTYFQNEAQLEKSRLLSDRFSAERPKGSFSTLEIQRTEQGDSAMYLCASSQGSGSGEQYFGPGTRLTVT.

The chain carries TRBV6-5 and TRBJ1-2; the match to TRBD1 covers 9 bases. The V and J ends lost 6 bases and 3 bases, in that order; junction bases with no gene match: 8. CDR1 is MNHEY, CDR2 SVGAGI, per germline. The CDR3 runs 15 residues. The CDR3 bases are TGTGCCAGCAGACCAACAGGGGGCGGCGACTATGGCTACACCTTC. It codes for CASRPTGGGDYGYTF.

The CDR3 DNA reads as TGTGCCAGCAGCCCTACGGGACTCCAGACGGAGCAGTACTTC. Encoded protein: CASSPTGLQTEQYF. This sequence joins TRBV9 and TRBJ2-7, with a weak D call TRBD2 (6 bases). The CDR3 loop spans 14 amino acids. Germline V gene lookup returns CDR1 SGDLS and CDR2 YYNGEE. Trimming took off 4 bases at V and 7 bases at J, with 18 bases between the two ends.

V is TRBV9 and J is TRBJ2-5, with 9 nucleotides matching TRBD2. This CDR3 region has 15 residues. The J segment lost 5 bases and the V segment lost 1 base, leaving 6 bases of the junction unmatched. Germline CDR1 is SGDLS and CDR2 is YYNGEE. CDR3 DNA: TGTGCCAGCAGCGTACTGGGACTAGCTTTCGAGACCCAGTACTTC. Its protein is CASSVLGLAFETQYF. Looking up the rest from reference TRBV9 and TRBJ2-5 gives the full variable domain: DSGVTQTPKHLITATGQRVTLRCSPRSGDLSVYWYQQSLDQGLQFLIQYYNGEERAKGNILERFSAQQFPDLHSELNLSSLELGDSALYFCASSVLGLAFETQYFGPGTRLLVL.

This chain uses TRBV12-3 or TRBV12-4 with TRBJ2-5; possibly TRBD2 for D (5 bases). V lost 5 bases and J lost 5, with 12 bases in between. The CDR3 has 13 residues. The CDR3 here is CASSQRRRETQYF. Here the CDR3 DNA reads TGTGCCAGCAGTCAGAGACGGAGGGAGACCCAGTACTTC.

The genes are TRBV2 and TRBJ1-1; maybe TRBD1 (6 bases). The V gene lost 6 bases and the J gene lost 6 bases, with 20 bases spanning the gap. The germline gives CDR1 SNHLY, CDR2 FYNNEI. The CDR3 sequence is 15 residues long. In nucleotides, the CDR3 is TGTGCCAGCAGCCTAGGCGGGGGCCCGGCGCCTGAAGCTTTCTTT. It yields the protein CASSLGGGPAPEAFF.

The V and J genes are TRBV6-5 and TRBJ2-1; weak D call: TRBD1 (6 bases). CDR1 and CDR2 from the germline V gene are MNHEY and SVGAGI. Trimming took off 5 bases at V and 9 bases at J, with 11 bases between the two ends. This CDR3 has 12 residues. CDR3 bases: TGTGCCAGCAGTAAACAGGGAGCTGAGCAGTTCTTC. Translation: CASSKQGAEQFF.

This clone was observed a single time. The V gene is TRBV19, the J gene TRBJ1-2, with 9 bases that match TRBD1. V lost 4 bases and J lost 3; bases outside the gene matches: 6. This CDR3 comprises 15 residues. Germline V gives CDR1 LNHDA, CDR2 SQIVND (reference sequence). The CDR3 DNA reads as TGTGCCAGTAGTACCCACAGGGGGCAGGACTATGGCTACACCTTC. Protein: CASSTHRGQDYGYTF.

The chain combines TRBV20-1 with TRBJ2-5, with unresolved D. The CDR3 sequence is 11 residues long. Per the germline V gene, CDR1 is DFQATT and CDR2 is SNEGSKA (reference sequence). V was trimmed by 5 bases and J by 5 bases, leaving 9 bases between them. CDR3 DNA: TGCAGTGCTGACCGGGTGGAGACCCAGTACTTC. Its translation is CSADRVETQYF.

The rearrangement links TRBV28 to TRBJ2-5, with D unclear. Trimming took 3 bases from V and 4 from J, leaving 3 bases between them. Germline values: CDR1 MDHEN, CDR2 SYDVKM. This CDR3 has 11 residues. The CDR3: CASSLRETQYF. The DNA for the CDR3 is TGTGCCAGCAGTTTGAGAGAGACCCAGTACTTC.

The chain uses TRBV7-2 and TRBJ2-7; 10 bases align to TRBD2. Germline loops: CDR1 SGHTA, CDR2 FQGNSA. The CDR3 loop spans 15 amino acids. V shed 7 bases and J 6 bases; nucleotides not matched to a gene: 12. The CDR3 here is CASTDQLAGPLEQYF. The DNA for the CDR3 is TGTGCCAGCACCGATCAACTAGCGGGACCCCTCGAGCAGTACTTC.

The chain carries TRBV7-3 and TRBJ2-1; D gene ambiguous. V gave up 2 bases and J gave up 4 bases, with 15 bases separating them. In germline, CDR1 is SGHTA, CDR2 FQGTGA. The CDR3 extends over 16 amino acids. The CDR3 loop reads CASSLYPSLNYNEQFF. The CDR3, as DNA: TGTGCCAGCAGCTTATACCCGAGCCTAAATTACAATGAGCAGTTCTTC.

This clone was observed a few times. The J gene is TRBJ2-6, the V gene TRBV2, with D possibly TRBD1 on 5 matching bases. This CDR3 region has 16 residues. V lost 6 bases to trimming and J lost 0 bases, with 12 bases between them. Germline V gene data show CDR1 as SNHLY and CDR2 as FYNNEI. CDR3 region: CASRGQAGSGANVLTF. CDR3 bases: TGTGCCAGCAGGGGGCAAGCAGGCTCTGGGGCCAACGTCCTGACTTTC.

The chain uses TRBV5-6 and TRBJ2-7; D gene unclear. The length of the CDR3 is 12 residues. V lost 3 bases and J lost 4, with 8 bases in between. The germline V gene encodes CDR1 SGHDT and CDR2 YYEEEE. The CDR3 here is CASSSQEYEQYF. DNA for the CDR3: TGTGCCAGCAGCTCCCAGGAATACGAGCAGTACTTC.